One sample yielded the 29 T cell receptor beta chains listed below, sequenced in a study of OX40 agonist ivuxolimab in advanced cancers. The data were produced by immunoSEQ multiplex PCR, yet TCRdb's version contains in-frame clones alone and is incomplete. In the table there are tens of thousands of clones, about 88% of which are singletons. The input for sequencing was CD4+ or CD8+ T cells sorted from blood, taken in a trial of the OX40 agonist ivuxolimab. These receptors were collected from an adult with an advanced solid tumor such as melanoma, head and neck, liver or kidney cancer.

The chain carries TRBV6-1 and TRBJ2-7; no clear D. V lost 2 bases and J 3 bases, leaving 2 bases between the germline ends. The CDR3 totals 11 residues. Germline CDR1 MNHNS, CDR2 SASEGT. CDR3 in amino acids: CASSENYEQYF. The CDR3 region has the DNA TGTGCCAGCAGTGAAAACTACGAGCAGTACTTC.

This clone was picked up a small number of times. The chain recombines TRBV5-1 with TRBJ2-7; 8 nucleotides line up with TRBD2. With V trimmed by 4 bases and J by 7 bases, 7 bases remained unmatched. The CDR3 consists of 13 residues. The germline CDR1 and CDR2 sequences are SGHRS and YFSETQ. CDR3 protein: CASSRAGGWEQYF. CDR3 nucleotides: TGCGCCAGCAGCCGGGCGGGGGGCTGGGAGCAGTACTTC.

The V and J genes are TRBV28 and TRBJ2-5; TRBD1 matches 7 bases. In germline, CDR1 is MDHEN, CDR2 SYDVKM. CDR3 size: 15 residues. V was clipped by 4 bases and J by 1 base; unmatched bases: 6. CDR3 residues: CASSSQRTGQETQYF. The CDR3 DNA reads TGTGCCAGCAGTTCCCAACGGACAGGCCAAGAGACCCAGTACTTC.

This clone has just a few counts. CDR3 DNA sequence: TGTGCCAGCAACCCGGGGGCCCCGGATATGAACACTGAAGCTTTCTTT. Translating it yields CASNPGAPDMNTEAFF. The chain employs TRBV6-6 and TRBJ1-1; possible D gene TRBD1, 6 bases. This CDR3 has 16 residues. Germline values: CDR1 MNHNY, CDR2 SVGAGI (reference sequence). Trimming removed 7 bases at V and 0 bases at J, with 18 bases between.

V is TRBV7-9 and J is TRBJ1-1; D perhaps matches TRBD1 (5 bases). Looked up from germline, CDR1 is SEHNR and CDR2 is FQNEAQ (reference sequence). The CDR3 totals 14 residues. Trimming stripped 3 bases from V and 6 bases from J, with 14 bases between. For the CDR3, the DNA is TGTGCCAGCAGCTTCTTTCAGGGAGACTCTGAAGCTTTCTTT. It yields the protein CASSFFQGDSEAFF.

The chain employs TRBV6-5 and TRBJ2-7, with 8 positions matching TRBD2. J lost 6 bases, V lost 7 bases, and 11 bases had no gene match. Germline loops: CDR1 MNHEY, CDR2 SVGAGI. CDR3 length equals 14 residues. CDR3 in DNA: TGTGCCAGCACTAAGGGAGCGGGAGCCCCCGAGCAGTACTTC. This sequence encodes CASTKGAGAPEQYF.

This chain joins TRBV2 and TRBJ2-7; D remains ambiguous. The CDR3 sequence is 13 residues long. The germline V gene encodes CDR1 SNHLY and CDR2 FYNNEI. V was clipped by 10 bases and J by 8 bases, with 21 bases between them. The chain's CDR3 is CATSTLVSWQQYF. The CDR3 DNA reads as TGTGCCACTTCCACCTTGGTTAGTTGGCAGCAGTACTTC.

In its sample, this clone was seen once. The genes are TRBV10-1 and TRBJ2-1; D tentatively fits TRBD1 or TRBD2 (5 bases each). Trimming took off 3 bases at V and 5 bases at J, with 14 bases between the two ends. The germline CDR1 and CDR2 sequences are WNHNN and SYGVQD (reference sequence). The CDR3 covers 15 residues. The CDR3 is CASSEWGSGNNEQFF. DNA of the CDR3: TGCGCCAGCAGTGAATGGGGGAGTGGGAACAATGAGCAGTTCTTC.

This clone showed up just once. The V call is TRBV6-1, the J call TRBJ1-5, with a possible D match to TRBD1 (5 bases). Per germline, CDR1 MNHNS and CDR2 SASEGT. The CDR3 spans 14 residues. V was cut by 6 bases and J by 2 bases, with 11 bases left in between. The CDR3 coding sequence is TGTGCCAGCAGACGTCCGGGGGGCAATCAGCCCCAGCATTTT. It translates to CASRRPGGNQPQHF.

The chain joins TRBV11-2 to TRBJ1-5; a weak D match, TRBD1 (6 bases). There are 15 residues in the CDR3. The germline V gene has CDR1 SGHAT and CDR2 FQNNGV. Trimming cost V 3 bases and J 9 bases, with 18 bases left between them. CDR3 DNA sequence: TGTGCCAGCAGCTTGGGCGGCGGGGGCGCAGGGCCCCAGCATTTT. Translating gives CASSLGGGGAGPQHF.

The chain links TRBV30 to TRBJ2-3; the D gene is possibly TRBD2 (5 bases). The CDR3 runs 12 residues. Trimming stripped 2 bases from V and 7 bases from J, with 10 bases between. Germline CDR1 reads GTSNPN; CDR2 reads SVGIG (reference sequence). The CDR3 protein is CAWSSGRHTQYF. CDR3 nucleotides: TGTGCCTGGAGTTCGGGAAGACATACGCAGTATTTT. Based on the CDR3 plus reference TRBV30 and TRBJ2-3, the full variable domain is SQTIHQWPATLVQPVGSPLSLECTVEGTSNPNLYWYRQAAGRGLQLLFYSVGIGQISSEVPQNLSASRPQDRQFILSSKKLLLSDSGFYLCAWSSGRHTQYFGPGTRLTVL.

CDR3 region: CATASSGSSYEQYF. DNA of the CDR3: TGTGCCACCGCCTCTAGCGGGAGCTCCTACGAGCAGTACTTC. The chain recombines TRBV7-1 with TRBJ2-7; 10 positions agree with TRBD2. TRBV7-1 is known as an ORF, though its function is uncertain. This CDR3 is 14 amino acids long. The V and J ends lost 10 bases and 0 bases, in that order; junction bases with no gene match: 6.

The chain joins TRBV14 to TRBJ1-1, with 8 nucleotides matching TRBD1. Per germline, CDR1 SGHDN and CDR2 FVKESK. The CDR3 sequence is 15 residues long. The junction had 5 bases not matched to a gene; V was cut back by 1 base and J by 4 bases. The CDR3 bases are TGTGCCAGCAGCCAAGGAAACAGGGGGGGCACTGAAGCTTTCTTT. It codes for CASSQGNRGGTEAFF.

V gene TRBV29-1 combines with J gene TRBJ2-7; perhaps D is TRBD1 or TRBD2 (6 bases each). The V and J ends lost 4 bases and 4 bases respectively, with 20 bases between them. Germline loops: CDR1 SQVTM, CDR2 ANQGSEA. CDR3 length: 15 residues. The chain's CDR3 is CSVVLSGQTTYEQYF. The DNA for the CDR3 is TGCAGCGTTGTCCTTAGCGGACAGACGACTTACGAGCAGTACTTC.

The CDR3, as DNA: TGTGCCAGCAGCTTAAACCAGGAGAACTATGGCTACACCTTC. It yields the protein CASSLNQENYGYTF. The chain employs TRBV7-9 and TRBJ1-2, with D hard to call. Per germline, CDR1 SEHNR and CDR2 FQNEAQ (reference sequence). Trimming took 2 bases from V and 2 from J, leaving 9 bases between them. The CDR3 covers 14 residues.

The J gene is TRBJ2-7, the V gene TRBV2; maybe TRBD2 (5 bases). V was shortened by 3 bases and J by 1 base, with 13 bases between the two germline ends. The CDR3 length is 15 residues. CDR1 and CDR2 from the germline V gene are SNHLY and FYNNEI. The CDR3: CASSELGAESYEQYF. In DNA form, the CDR3 reads TGTGCCAGCAGTGAGTTGGGAGCGGAATCCTACGAGCAGTACTTC.

The chain has TRBV7-9 and TRBJ2-1; D is perhaps TRBD2 (6 bases). Trimming shortened V by 11 bases and J by 5 bases, and 10 bases separated the two germline ends. Germline assignment: CDR1 SEHNR and CDR2 FQNEAQ (reference sequence). The CDR3 is made up of 11 amino acids. Here the CDR3 reads CAVGGNNEQFF. The CDR3 DNA reads as TGTGCCGTGGGCGGGAACAATGAGCAGTTCTTC.

The V and J genes are TRBV2 and TRBJ2-5; D possibly uses TRBD1 or TRBD2 (5 bases each). There are 12 residues in the CDR3. The germline gives CDR1 SNHLY, CDR2 FYNNEI. V lost 5 bases, J lost 5 bases, and 9 bases lay in between. The CDR3 here is CASSLREETQYF. The CDR3 nucleotides are TGTGCCAGCAGTCTCAGGGAGGAGACCCAGTACTTC.

The DNA of the CDR3 is TGTGCCAGCAGCTTGGGAGCGGGACGTGAACTTATCCGCACAGATACGCAGTATTTT. Protein product: CASSLGAGRELIRTDTQYF. The genes are TRBV5-5 and TRBJ2-3; 7 bases fit TRBD2. The CDR3 consists of 19 residues. Per germline, CDR1 SGHKS and CDR2 YYEKEE (reference sequence). J was trimmed by 1 base and V by 0 bases; bases with no gene match: 14. Variable domain in full (rest from reference TRBV5-5 and TRBJ2-3): DAGVTQSPTHLIKTRGQQVTLRCSPISGHKSVSWYQQVLGQGPQFIFQYYEKEERGRGNFPDRFSARQFPNYSSELNVNALLLGDSALYLCASSLGAGRELIRTDTQYFGPGTRLTVL.

CDR3 residues: CASSFSSYQETQYF. For the CDR3, the DNA is TGTGCCAGTAGTTTCTCCTCGTACCAAGAGACCCAGTACTTC. The V call is TRBV19, the J call TRBJ2-5; D is unclear. The length of the CDR3 is 14 residues. Germline V lookup: CDR1 LNHDA, CDR2 SQIVND (reference sequence). Trimming removed 5 bases at V and 0 bases at J, with 10 bases between.

The chain carries TRBV6-5 and TRBJ2-7, with D maybe TRBD2 (6 bases). V gave up 5 bases and J gave up 3 bases, with 14 bases separating them. The CDR3 length is 14 residues. Germline V gene data show CDR1 as MNHEY and CDR2 as SVGAGI. The CDR3 DNA reads as TGTGCCAGCAGTCGACTAGTCCCGGACTACGAGCAGTACTTC. Translated: CASSRLVPDYEQYF.

The chain links TRBV14 to TRBJ2-3; a possible D gene is TRBD1 (5 bases). Per the germline V gene, CDR1 is SGHDN and CDR2 is FVKESK. V dropped 1 base and J dropped 4 bases, with 6 bases sitting between them. CDR3 length equals 13 residues. For the CDR3, the DNA is TGTGCCAGCAGCCAAGTCAGGGCAGATACGCAGTATTTT. This encodes CASSQVRADTQYF.

The J gene is TRBJ2-1, the V gene TRBV19; unclear D gene. Germline loops: CDR1 LNHDA, CDR2 SQIVND (reference sequence). V was cut by 1 base and J by 0 bases, with 7 bases left in between. This CDR3 comprises 15 residues. The CDR3 coding sequence is TGTGCCAGTAGTATAGCGTCAAGCTCCTACAATGAGCAGTTCTTC. The encoded protein is CASSIASSSYNEQFF.

CDR3 loop: CASSSSWATMGDEQFF. CDR3 in DNA: TGTGCCAGCAGTTCGTCTTGGGCCACAATGGGCGATGAGCAGTTCTTC. This chain connects TRBV6-5 to TRBJ2-1; D ambiguous. The CDR3 spans 16 residues. V lost 4 bases and J lost 8, with 21 bases in between. The germline CDR1 and CDR2 sequences are MNHEY and SVGAGI.

The chain links TRBV6-1 to TRBJ1-5, with 9 nucleotides matching TRBD1. Germline V CDR1 and CDR2: MNHNS, SASEGT. The J segment lost 5 bases and the V segment lost 6 bases, leaving 8 bases of the junction unmatched. The CDR3 runs 15 residues. The CDR3 nucleotides read TGTGCCAGCAGAGCCCGGGACAGGGTTTATCAGCCCCAGCATTTT. It specifies CASRARDRVYQPQHF.

This rearrangement joins TRBV19 to TRBJ2-2; TRBD1 is a possible D gene (5 bases). Trimming removed 2 bases from V and 0 bases from J, with 7 bases in between. Germline CDR1 reads LNHDA; CDR2 reads SQIVND (reference sequence). This CDR3 is built from 15 residues. The CDR3 region is CASSIQGSNTGELFF. CDR3 sequence (DNA): TGTGCCAGTAGTATACAGGGATCGAACACCGGGGAGCTGTTTTTT.

This clone turned up a few times. The rearrangement links TRBV29-1 to TRBJ1-1, with TRBD1 matching 9 bases. Germline CDR1 SQVTM, CDR2 ANQGSEA. V gave up 6 bases and J gave up 5 bases; unmatched junction bases: 19. This CDR3 spans 17 amino acids. This CDR3 reads CSVNKIGDRVAETEAFF. The DNA of the CDR3 is TGCAGCGTCAACAAGATAGGGGACAGGGTAGCGGAAACTGAAGCTTTCTTT.

CDR3 nucleotide sequence: TGTGCCAGCAGCCCGGACCGTGGGGCCAACGTCCTGACTTTC. Translated: CASSPDRGANVLTF. The chain joins TRBV7-2 to TRBJ2-6; no reliable D call. Trimming pared 5 bases from V and 3 bases from J, leaving 8 bases between. The CDR3 sequence is 14 residues long. The germline V gene encodes CDR1 SGHTA and CDR2 FQGNSA.

V usage is TRBV7-9 and J usage is TRBJ2-7, with D possibly matching TRBD2 (6 bases). Trimming cost V 5 bases and J 3 bases, with 11 bases left between them. CDR1 SEHNR and CDR2 FQNEAQ come from the germline V gene (reference sequence). The CDR3 is made up of 13 amino acids. CDR3 DNA: TGTGCCAGCAGCGCGGGGAACGGCTACGAGCAGTACTTC. This sequence encodes CASSAGNGYEQYF. Complete variable domain (other parts from reference TRBV7-9 and TRBJ2-7): DTGVSQNPRHKITKRGQNVTFRCDPISEHNRLYWYRQTLGQGPEFLTYFQNEAQLEKSRLLSDRFSAERPKGSFSTLEIQRTEQGDSAMYLCASSAGNGYEQYFGPGTRLTVT.